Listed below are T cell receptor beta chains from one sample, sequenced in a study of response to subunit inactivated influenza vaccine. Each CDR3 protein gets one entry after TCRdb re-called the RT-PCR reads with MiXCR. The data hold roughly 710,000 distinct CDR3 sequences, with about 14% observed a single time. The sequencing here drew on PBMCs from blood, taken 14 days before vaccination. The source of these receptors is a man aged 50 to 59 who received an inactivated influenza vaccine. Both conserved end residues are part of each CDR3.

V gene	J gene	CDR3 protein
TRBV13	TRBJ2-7	CASRRAGGEQYF
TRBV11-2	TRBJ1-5	CASSSSGGQQPQHF
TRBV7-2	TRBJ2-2	CASSFQGSVAGELFF
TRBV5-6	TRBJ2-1	CASSLVTGGLDDNEQFF
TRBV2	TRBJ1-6	CASKKRLSSPLHF
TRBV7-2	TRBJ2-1	CASSLKAGGNYNEQFF
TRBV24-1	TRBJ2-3	CATSDNGGADTQYF
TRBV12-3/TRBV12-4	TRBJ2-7	CASSQTNTYEQYF
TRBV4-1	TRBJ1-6	CASSAQQSSYNSPLHF
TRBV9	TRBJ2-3	CASRGQGGSTDTQYF
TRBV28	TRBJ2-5	CASRVQEAQYF
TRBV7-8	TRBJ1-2	CASSLVARGYGYTF